The next 28 T cell receptor beta chains were all read from a single sample in a study of breast tumors, draining lymph nodes, adjacent tissues. In TCRdb, the multiplex PCR reads were re-called with MiXCR into one record per CDR3 protein. The data show around 170,000 distinct CDR3 sequences, 33% seen once. The lymph nodes were axillary draining lymph nodes from breast cancer patients. The sequencing input was axillary lymph node tissue. These receptors came from a female donor with breast cancer. Some clones in this sample may be carry-over from other donors' samples.

This clonotype was seen only a few times. This chain uses TRBV6-5 with TRBJ2-7; TRBD2 is a possible D gene (6 bases). Between the trimmed V and J ends, which lost 5 bases and 6 bases, there was a span of 23 bases. Germline V lookup: CDR1 MNHEY, CDR2 SVGAGI. The CDR3 is 16 residues long. CDR3 loop: CASSPSGVGGPLEQYF. Written as DNA, the CDR3 is TGTGCCAGCAGTCCCTCGGGGGTGGGGGGACCACTCGAGCAGTACTTC.

This clonotype was counted at least ten times. This chain joins TRBV24-1 and TRBJ2-5; D gene uncertain. The V end lost 2 bases, the J end lost 5 bases, and 8 bases lay between the germline ends. Germline lookup yields CDR1 KGHDR and CDR2 SFDVKD. The CDR3 is 13 amino acids. The DNA for the CDR3 is TGTGCCACCAGTGATTGGGGTACGGAGACCCAGTACTTC. Translation: CATSDWGTETQYF.

This clonotype was found many times. The V gene is TRBV12-3 or TRBV12-4, the J gene TRBJ2-6; D may be TRBD2 (5 bases). The CDR3 has 18 amino acids. V gave up 1 base and J gave up 1 base, with 14 bases separating them. This CDR3 reads CASSLGLVRGSGANVLTF. The CDR3 DNA reads as TGTGCCAGCAGTTTAGGTTTGGTACGGGGATCTGGGGCCAACGTCCTGACTTTC.

This clonotype was counted many times. V usage is TRBV6-6 and J usage is TRBJ2-1; 8 bases are a match to TRBD2. This CDR3 is 18 amino acids long. Looked up from germline, CDR1 is MNHNY and CDR2 is SVGAGI (reference sequence). V gave up 5 bases and J gave up 4 bases; unmatched junction bases: 16. In DNA, the CDR3 is TGTGCCAGCAGTCGGGCCCGACCAATGAGCGGGGGATACAATGAGCAGTTCTTC. Translated, it gives CASSRARPMSGGYNEQFF.

The V call is TRBV28, the J call TRBJ1-5; D is perhaps TRBD1 (6 bases). The CDR3 is 20 residues long. CDR1 is MDHEN, CDR2 SYDVKM, per germline. Trimming shortened V by 6 bases and J by 0 bases, and 27 bases separated the two germline ends. The CDR3 is CASRNRRGGRGPYSNQPQHF. The CDR3 DNA reads TGTGCCAGCAGGAACCGGCGGGGTGGCAGGGGCCCTTATAGCAATCAGCCCCAGCATTTT.

J is TRBJ2-3 and V is TRBV15; tentatively, D is TRBD1 (6 bases). Looked up from germline, CDR1 is LNHNV and CDR2 is YYDKDF (reference sequence). This CDR3 spans 15 amino acids. The V end was cut by 0 bases, the J end by 0 bases, with 7 bases between. Written as DNA, the CDR3 is TGTGCCACCAGCAGAGACAGGGGAAGCACAGATACGCAGTATTTT. It translates to CATSRDRGSTDTQYF.

This clonotype has more than one count but fewer than ten. This chain joins TRBV27 and TRBJ2-6; D not resolved. Germline CDR1 and CDR2: MNHEY and SMNVEV (reference sequence). V shed 8 bases and J shed 4 bases, with 9 bases lying between them. The CDR3 contains 13 residues. This chain's CDR3 is CASRIFGANVLTF. The CDR3 DNA reads TGTGCCAGCCGCATTTTCGGGGCCAACGTCCTGACTTTC.

This clonotype was detected many times. V and J are TRBV7-2 and TRBJ2-2; D possibly corresponds to TRBD2 (5 bases). V lost 1 base and J lost 3, with 15 bases in between. CDR1 SGHTA and CDR2 FQGNSA come from the germline V gene. The CDR3 extends over 17 amino acids. As DNA, the CDR3 is TGTGCCAGCAGCTTAGTGAGAGTAGCGTCTGACACCGGGGAGCTGTTTTTT. Protein: CASSLVRVASDTGELFF.

The V gene is TRBV27, the J gene TRBJ2-1; 8 bases fit TRBD1. Germline V gives CDR1 MNHEY, CDR2 SMNVEV (reference sequence). The V and J ends lost 3 bases and 8 bases, in that order; junction bases with no gene match: 6. The CDR3 runs to 14 residues. The CDR3 loop reads CASSFWQGADEQFF. CDR3 bases: TGTGCCAGCAGTTTCTGGCAGGGGGCGGATGAGCAGTTCTTC.

Regarding this clonotype: Since the CDR3 does not end with the conserved phenylalanine or tryptophan, this likely comes from a read error. No DNA is shown, since the ends of the CDR3 on it are uncertain; the CDR3 is the one TCRdb lists. The chain has TRBV10-3 and TRBJ2-1; the tabulated D call, TRBD2, remains unverified against the DNA. The germline gives CDR1 ENHRY, CDR2 SYGVKD. The CDR3 has 17 amino acids, counting both end residues. CDR3 region: CAISDDERGAGTMSSSS.

Ten or more counts support this clonotype. This chain uses TRBV4-1 with TRBJ2-7; 7 bases align to TRBD1. Germline CDR1 reads MGHRA; CDR2 reads YSYEKL. The CDR3 sequence is 16 residues long. Trimming at V came to 2 bases and at J to 3 bases, leaving 10 bases not matched to a gene. The DNA of the CDR3 is TGCGCCAGCAGCCAATGGCCGCAGGGGGAAAACTACGAGCAGTACTTC. This sequence encodes CASSQWPQGENYEQYF.

This clonotype was observed at least ten times. The chain has TRBV6-1 and TRBJ2-7; 9 nucleotides align to TRBD1. Germline lookup yields CDR1 MNHNS and CDR2 SASEGT. The trim removed 5 bases at V and 3 bases at J, leaving 8 bases unmatched. The CDR3 totals 15 residues. The CDR3 reads CASSPLGTGFYEQYF. The CDR3 DNA sequence: TGTGCCAGCAGTCCGCTCGGGACAGGGTTCTACGAGCAGTACTTC.

This clonotype was observed at least ten times. The chain links TRBV12-3 or TRBV12-4 to TRBJ1-2; no clear D. The germline V and J ends were trimmed by 6 bases and 6 bases, with 11 bases remaining between them. This CDR3 is built from 12 residues. The CDR3 sequence is CASRIGRDGYTF. The CDR3 DNA is TGTGCCAGCAGGATTGGACGGGATGGCTACACCTTC.

Ten or more counts support this clonotype. This chain uses TRBV6-5 with TRBJ2-7; D unclear. The V end was cut by 4 bases, the J end by 5 bases, with 18 bases between. The germline V gene has CDR1 MNHEY and CDR2 SVGAGI. The CDR3 is made up of 15 amino acids. The CDR3 reads CASSSGGRIFNEQYF. The CDR3 region has the DNA TGTGCCAGCAGTTCTGGCGGCCGGATTTTCAACGAGCAGTACTTC.

The sample holds many counts of this clonotype. V usage is TRBV15 and J usage is TRBJ2-7, with D perhaps matching TRBD2 (5 bases). The CDR3 totals 16 residues. V lost 4 bases, J lost 2 bases, and 18 bases lay in between. Germline V gives CDR1 LNHNV, CDR2 YYDKDF (reference sequence). The CDR3 DNA is TGTGCCACCAGCAAGGATCCGGAGGCTCTTCCCTACGAGCAGTACTTC. Protein product: CATSKDPEALPYEQYF.

This clonotype was detected ten times or more. CDR3 in amino acids: CASSVGPRGSTDTQYF. Here the CDR3 DNA reads TGTGCCAGCAGCGTAGGTCCTAGAGGCTCCACAGATACGCAGTATTTT. The rearrangement links TRBV9 to TRBJ2-3, with no clear D. Trimming took 0 bases from V and 2 from J, leaving 13 bases between them. The CDR3 sequence is 16 residues long. Germline assignment: CDR1 SGDLS and CDR2 YYNGEE.

This clonotype has a count of ten or more. This chain links TRBV9 with TRBJ2-5; 8 bases match TRBD1. The CDR3 loop spans 13 amino acids. V was pared by 3 bases and J by 7 bases, with 5 bases of the junction left unmatched. Germline V gives CDR1 SGDLS, CDR2 YYNGEE. The CDR3 nucleotides read TGTGCCAGCAGCGCGGACAGGGAAGGGACCCAGTACTTC. Residues: CASSADREGTQYF. Full variable domain (outside the CDR3, taken from reference TRBV9 and TRBJ2-5): DSGVTQTPKHLITATGQRVTLRCSPRSGDLSVYWYQQSLDQGLQFLIQYYNGEERAKGNILERFSAQQFPDLHSELNLSSLELGDSALYFCASSADREGTQYFGPGTRLLVL.

This clonotype occurred many times. The chain combines TRBV6-6 with TRBJ1-4; TRBD1 might be the D (6 bases). This CDR3 has 15 residues. The germline V gene encodes CDR1 MNHNY and CDR2 SVGAGI (reference sequence). The germline V and J ends were trimmed by 5 bases and 6 bases, with 16 bases remaining between them. CDR3 sequence: CASSRKGGPDEKLFF. The CDR3 nucleotides are TGTGCCAGCAGTCGAAAGGGGGGGCCCGATGAAAAACTGTTTTTT.

This chain joins TRBV4-1 and TRBJ2-4, with D possibly being TRBD1 (5 bases). Between the trimmed V and J ends, which lost 3 bases and 3 bases, there was a span of 12 bases. This CDR3 has 15 residues. The V gene's germline CDR1 is MGHRA and CDR2 YSYEKL. The CDR3 region has the DNA TGCGCCAGCAGCCACCTAGACAGTCGCAAAAACATTCAGTACTTC. Residues: CASSHLDSRKNIQYF.

V gene TRBV6-4 combines with J gene TRBJ1-1, with D tentatively TRBD1 (6 bases). This CDR3 is built from 13 residues. Trimming removed 8 bases from V and 10 bases from J, with 20 bases in between. Looked up from germline, CDR1 is MRHNA and CDR2 is SNTAGT. The CDR3 nucleotides are TGTGCCAGCGGAATCTCTGGGGGGCAGACAGCTTTCTTT. This encodes CASGISGGQTAFF.

Turning to this clonotype: Because the CDR3 is missing its conserved closing phenylalanine or tryptophan, this is likely a read error. No DNA is shown, since the ends of the CDR3 on it are uncertain; the CDR3 is the one TCRdb lists. The chain couples TRBV7-3 to TRBJ2-5; no DNA check was done on the table's D call, TRBD2. The CDR3 is made up of 10 amino acids, end residues included. The germline CDR1 and CDR2 sequences are SGHTA and FQGTGA. The CDR3 loop reads CASSSRGISG.

The chain is built from TRBV20-1 and TRBJ2-5; D possibly corresponds to TRBD1 (6 bases). V was trimmed by 1 base and J by 5 bases, leaving 17 bases between them. This CDR3 has 15 residues. Per germline, CDR1 DFQATT and CDR2 SNEGSKA (reference sequence). CDR3 DNA sequence: TGCAGTGCTAGAGCGACAGGAGGCCTGGGGGAGACCCAGTACTTC. It codes for CSARATGGLGETQYF.

This clonotype showed up many times. The rearrangement uses TRBV6-1 and TRBJ2-7; perhaps TRBD2 as D (6 bases). V was clipped by 5 bases and J by 5 bases, with 13 bases between them. CDR1 is MNHNS, CDR2 SASEGT, per germline. This CDR3 has 13 residues. CDR3 amino acids: CASSRGGANEQYF. The CDR3 bases are TGTGCCAGCAGTCGAGGAGGGGCGAACGAGCAGTACTTC.

This clonotype showed up just a few times. V usage is TRBV20-1 and J usage is TRBJ2-4, with D perhaps being TRBD1 or TRBD2 (5 bases each). From germline, CDR1 is DFQATT and CDR2 SNEGSKA (reference sequence). This CDR3 has 13 residues. V shed 6 bases and J shed 4 bases, with 13 bases lying between them. Written as DNA, the CDR3 is TGCAGTGCCACGGGACGGCGGAAAAACATTCAGTACTTC. This encodes CSATGRRKNIQYF.

This clonotype was detected many times. The rearrangement joins TRBV7-9 to TRBJ2-3; D may be TRBD1 (6 bases). The V and J ends lost 8 bases and 2 bases respectively, with 11 bases between them. Germline assignment: CDR1 SEHNR and CDR2 FQNEAQ (reference sequence). CDR3 length equals 13 residues. The CDR3 bases are TGTGCCAGCTTGGGACAAAACACAGATACGCAGTATTTT. Its translation: CASLGQNTDTQYF.

CDR3: CSARGRDNSPLHF. DNA for the CDR3: TGCAGTGCTAGGGGACGGGACAATTCACCCCTCCACTTT. The chain couples TRBV20-1 to TRBJ1-6; the D gene is possibly TRBD1 (5 bases). Trimming stripped 3 bases from V and 7 bases from J, with 10 bases between. The CDR3 contains 13 residues. Germline V CDR1 and CDR2: DFQATT, SNEGSKA (reference sequence).

This clonotype was detected a few times. The rearrangement joins TRBV7-9 to TRBJ1-6, with 10 positions matching TRBD1. V dropped 4 bases and J dropped 10; count of bases not matched to a gene: 10. CDR3 size: 16 residues. Germline values: CDR1 SEHNR, CDR2 FQNEAQ (reference sequence). The CDR3 DNA is TGTGCCAGCAGCTCCCTGGACGGGACAGGGGTCTCACCCCTCCACTTT. This sequence encodes CASSSLDGTGVSPLHF.

This clonotype has a count of ten or more. The chain employs TRBV10-1 and TRBJ2-3; 7 nucleotides line up with TRBD2. The germline gives CDR1 WNHNN, CDR2 SYGVQD (reference sequence). V was pared by 6 bases and J by 6 bases, with 15 bases of the junction left unmatched. CDR3 size: 16 residues. This CDR3 reads CASSLDRDYVPDTQYF. The CDR3, as DNA: TGCGCCAGCAGCTTGGACCGGGACTACGTACCCGATACGCAGTATTTT.